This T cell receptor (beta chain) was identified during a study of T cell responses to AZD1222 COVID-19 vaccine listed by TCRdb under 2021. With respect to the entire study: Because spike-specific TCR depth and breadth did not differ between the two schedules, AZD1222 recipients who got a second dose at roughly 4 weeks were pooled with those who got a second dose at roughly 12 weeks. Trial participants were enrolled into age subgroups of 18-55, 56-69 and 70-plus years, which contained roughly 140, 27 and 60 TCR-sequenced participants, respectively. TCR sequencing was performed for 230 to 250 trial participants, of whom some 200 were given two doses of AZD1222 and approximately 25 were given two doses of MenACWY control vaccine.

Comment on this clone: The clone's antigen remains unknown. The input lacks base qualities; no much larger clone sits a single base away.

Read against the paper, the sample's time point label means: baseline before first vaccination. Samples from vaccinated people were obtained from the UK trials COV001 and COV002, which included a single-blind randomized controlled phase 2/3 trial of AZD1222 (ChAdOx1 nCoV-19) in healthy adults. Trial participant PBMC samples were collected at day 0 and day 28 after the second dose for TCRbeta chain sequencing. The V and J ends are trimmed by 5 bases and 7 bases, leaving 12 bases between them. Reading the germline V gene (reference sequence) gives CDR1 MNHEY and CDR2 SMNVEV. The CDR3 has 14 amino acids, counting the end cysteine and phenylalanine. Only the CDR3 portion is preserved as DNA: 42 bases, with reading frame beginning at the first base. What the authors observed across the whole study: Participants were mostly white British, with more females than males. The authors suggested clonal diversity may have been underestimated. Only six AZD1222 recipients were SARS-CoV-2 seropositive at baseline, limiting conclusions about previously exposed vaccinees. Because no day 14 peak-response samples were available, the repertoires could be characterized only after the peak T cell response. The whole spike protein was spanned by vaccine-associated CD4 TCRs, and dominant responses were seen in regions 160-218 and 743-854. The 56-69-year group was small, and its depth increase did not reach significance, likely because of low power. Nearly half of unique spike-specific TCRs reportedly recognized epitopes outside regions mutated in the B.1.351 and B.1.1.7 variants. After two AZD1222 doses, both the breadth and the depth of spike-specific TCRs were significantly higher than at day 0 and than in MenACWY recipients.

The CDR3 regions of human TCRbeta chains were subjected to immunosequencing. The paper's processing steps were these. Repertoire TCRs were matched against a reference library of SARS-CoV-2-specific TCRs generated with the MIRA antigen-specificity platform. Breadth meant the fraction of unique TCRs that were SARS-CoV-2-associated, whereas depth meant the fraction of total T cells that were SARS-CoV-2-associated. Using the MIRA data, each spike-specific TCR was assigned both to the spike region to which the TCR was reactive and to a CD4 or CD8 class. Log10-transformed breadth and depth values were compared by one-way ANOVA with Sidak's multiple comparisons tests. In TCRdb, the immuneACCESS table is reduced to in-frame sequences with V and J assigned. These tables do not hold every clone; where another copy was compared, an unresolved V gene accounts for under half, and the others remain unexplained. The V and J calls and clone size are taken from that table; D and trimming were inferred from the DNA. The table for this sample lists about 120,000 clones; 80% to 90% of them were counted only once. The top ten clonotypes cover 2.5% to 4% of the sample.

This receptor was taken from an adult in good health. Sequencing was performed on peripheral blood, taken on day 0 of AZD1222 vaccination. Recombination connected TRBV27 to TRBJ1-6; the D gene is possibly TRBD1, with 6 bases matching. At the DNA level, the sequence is TGTGCCAGCAGTACAGGGATGGGGAATTCACCCCTCCACTTT. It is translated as CASSTGMGNSPLHF.